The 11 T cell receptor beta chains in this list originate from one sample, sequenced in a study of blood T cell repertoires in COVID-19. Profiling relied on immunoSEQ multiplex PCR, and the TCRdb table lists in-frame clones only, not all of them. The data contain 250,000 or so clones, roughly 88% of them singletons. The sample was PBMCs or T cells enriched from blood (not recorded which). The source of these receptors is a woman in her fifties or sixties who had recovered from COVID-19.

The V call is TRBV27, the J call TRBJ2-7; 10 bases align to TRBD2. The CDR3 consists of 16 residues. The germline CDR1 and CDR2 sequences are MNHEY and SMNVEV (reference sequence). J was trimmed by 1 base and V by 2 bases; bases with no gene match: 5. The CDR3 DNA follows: TGTGCCAGCAGTTTAATAGCGGGAGGTTCATCCTACGAGCAGTACTTC. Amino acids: CASSLIAGGSSYEQYF.

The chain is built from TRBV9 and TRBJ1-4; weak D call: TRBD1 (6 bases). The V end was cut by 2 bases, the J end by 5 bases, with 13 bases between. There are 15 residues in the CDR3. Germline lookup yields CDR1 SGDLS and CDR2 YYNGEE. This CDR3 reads CASSVPGHLNEKLFF. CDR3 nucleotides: TGTGCCAGCAGCGTCCCGGGACACTTAAATGAAAAACTGTTTTTT.

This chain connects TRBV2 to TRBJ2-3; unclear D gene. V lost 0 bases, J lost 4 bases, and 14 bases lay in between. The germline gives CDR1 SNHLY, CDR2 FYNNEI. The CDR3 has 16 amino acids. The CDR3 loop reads CASSEADSEWADTQYF. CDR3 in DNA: TGTGCCAGCAGTGAAGCAGACTCAGAATGGGCAGATACGCAGTATTTT.

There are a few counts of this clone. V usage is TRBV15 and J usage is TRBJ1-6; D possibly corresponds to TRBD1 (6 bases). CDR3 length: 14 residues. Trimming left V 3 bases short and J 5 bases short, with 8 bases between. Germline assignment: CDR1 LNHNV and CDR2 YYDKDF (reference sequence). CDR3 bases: TGTGCCACCAGCAGGGACAGTAATAATTCACCCCTCCACTTT. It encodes CATSRDSNNSPLHF.

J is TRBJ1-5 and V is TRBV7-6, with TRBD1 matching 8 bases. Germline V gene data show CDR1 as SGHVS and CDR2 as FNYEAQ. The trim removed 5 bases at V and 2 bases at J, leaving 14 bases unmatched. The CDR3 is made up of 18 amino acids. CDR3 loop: CASSPTLGQGGGNQPQHF. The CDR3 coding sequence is TGTGCCAGCAGCCCGACATTAGGACAGGGAGGTGGCAATCAGCCCCAGCATTTT.

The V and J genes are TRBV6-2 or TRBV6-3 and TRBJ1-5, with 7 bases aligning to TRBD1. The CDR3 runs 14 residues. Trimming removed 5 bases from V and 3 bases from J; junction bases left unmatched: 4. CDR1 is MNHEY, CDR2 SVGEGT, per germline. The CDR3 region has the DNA TGTGCCAGCAGTCGACAGGGACTCAATCAGCCCCAGCATTTT. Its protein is CASSRQGLNQPQHF.

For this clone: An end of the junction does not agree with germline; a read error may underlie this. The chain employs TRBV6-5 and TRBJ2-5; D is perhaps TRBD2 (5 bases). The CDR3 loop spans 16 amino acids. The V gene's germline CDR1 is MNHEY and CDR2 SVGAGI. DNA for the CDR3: TGTGCCAGCAGTTACTCGACCACCGCTCCTTGGGAGACCCAATACTTC. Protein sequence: CASSYSTTAPWETQYF.

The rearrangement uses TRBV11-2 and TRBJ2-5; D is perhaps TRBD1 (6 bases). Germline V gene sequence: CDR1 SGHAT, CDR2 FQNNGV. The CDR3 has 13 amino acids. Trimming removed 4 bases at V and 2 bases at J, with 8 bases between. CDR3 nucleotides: TGTGCCAGCAGCTCCGGACAGCAAGAGACCCAGTACTTC. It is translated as CASSSGQQETQYF.

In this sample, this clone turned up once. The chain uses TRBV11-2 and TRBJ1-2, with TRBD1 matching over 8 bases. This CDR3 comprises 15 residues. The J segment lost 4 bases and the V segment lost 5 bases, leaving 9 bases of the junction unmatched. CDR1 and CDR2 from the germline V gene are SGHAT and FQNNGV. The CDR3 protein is CASSTTRTGSYGYTF. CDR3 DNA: TGTGCCAGCAGCACCACTAGGACAGGGTCCTATGGCTACACCTTC.

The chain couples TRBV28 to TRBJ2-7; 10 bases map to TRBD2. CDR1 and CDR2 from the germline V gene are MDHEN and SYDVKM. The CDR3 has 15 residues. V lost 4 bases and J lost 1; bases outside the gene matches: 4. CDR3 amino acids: CASSYGLAASYEQYF. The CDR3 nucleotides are TGTGCCAGCAGTTATGGACTAGCGGCATCCTACGAGCAGTACTTC.

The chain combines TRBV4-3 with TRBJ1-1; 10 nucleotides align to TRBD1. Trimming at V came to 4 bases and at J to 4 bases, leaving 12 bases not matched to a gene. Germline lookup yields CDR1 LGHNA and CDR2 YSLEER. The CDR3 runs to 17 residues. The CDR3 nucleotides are TGCGCCAGCAGCCGGAAGACAGGGGGCATCTTTGGCACTGAAGCTTTCTTT. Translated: CASSRKTGGIFGTEAFF.